Listed below are T cell receptor beta chains from one sample, sequenced in a study of regulatory T cells in long-lasting Graves disease. TCRdb passed the multiplex PCR reads through MiXCR, listing each CDR3 protein once. The sample includes about 620,000 distinct CDR3 sequences, about 15% of them seen just once. These data were likewise used in another study, on T cells in Graves' hyperthyroidism and ophthalmopathy.

The sample in question was peripheral blood mononuclear cells (PBMCs), obtained at new diagnosis, from a patient treated with antithyroid drugs. These receptors all stem from a woman aged 30 to 39 with Graves disease. The CDR3 runs from the conserved cysteine through the conserved F or W. The D gene is left open where the match is weak.

TRBJ1-5	.	TRBV2	CASRIDRMSNQPQHF
TRBJ1-2	.	TRBV18	CASSPYEVASYGYTF
TRBJ2-5	.	TRBV5-1	CASRFIEETQYF
TRBJ2-7	.	TRBV5-4	CASSSDWTPAYEQYF
TRBJ2-2	.	TRBV10-3	CAISGRQANTGELFF
TRBJ2-7	.	TRBV5-6	CASSRVSALGNYEQYF
TRBJ2-2	TRBD1	TRBV18	CASSDSGGRTGELFF
TRBJ2-3	TRBD2	TRBV7-8	CASSRAGTSGSTGTDTQYF
TRBJ2-3	.	TRBV7-2	CASSLEGFRADTQYF
TRBJ1-4	.	TRBV28	CASSPPRSGGEKLFF
TRBJ1-1	.	TRBV6-2/TRBV6-3	CASNKGINTEAFF
TRBJ1-5	.	TRBV28	CASTPRPFGNQPQHF
TRBJ2-7	.	TRBV4-1	CASSQEPGSLYEQYF
TRBJ2-1	TRBD2	TRBV7-2	CASSLDGSGRVNEQFF
TRBJ1-4	.	TRBV20-1	CSARGGRSNEKLFF
TRBJ1-1	.	TRBV28	CASSLSGAWGGSGTEAFF
TRBJ1-4	TRBD1	TRBV5-1	CASSLGQGREKLFF
TRBJ1-4	TRBD1	TRBV20-1	CSANYRGQLEKLFF
TRBJ1-5	TRBD1	TRBV19	CASSIFRDRVRDQPQHF
TRBJ2-7	.	TRBV11-2	CASSIPGQPPLEQYF
TRBJ2-3	.	TRBV15	CATGRVPGSTDTQYF
TRBJ1-2	TRBD1	TRBV6-1	CASTQQGDYGYTF
TRBJ2-7	.	TRBV7-9	CASSHAEGQYF
TRBJ1-2	.	TRBV29-1	CSEWSSRNGYTF